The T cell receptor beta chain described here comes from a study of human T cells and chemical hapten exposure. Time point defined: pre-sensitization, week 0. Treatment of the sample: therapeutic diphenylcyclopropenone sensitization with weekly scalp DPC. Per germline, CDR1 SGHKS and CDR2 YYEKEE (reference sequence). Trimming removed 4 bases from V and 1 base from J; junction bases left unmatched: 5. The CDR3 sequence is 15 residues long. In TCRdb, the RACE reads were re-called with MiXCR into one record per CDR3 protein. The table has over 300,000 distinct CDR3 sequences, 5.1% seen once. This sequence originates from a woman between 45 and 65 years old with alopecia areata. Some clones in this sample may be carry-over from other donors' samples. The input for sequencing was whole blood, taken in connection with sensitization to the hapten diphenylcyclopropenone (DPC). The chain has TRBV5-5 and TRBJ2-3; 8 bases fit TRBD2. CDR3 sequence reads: CASSDQAGGTDTQYF. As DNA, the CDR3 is TGTGCCAGCAGCGATCAAGCGGGAGGCACAGATACGCAGTATTTT.